A selection of T cell receptor beta chains follows, all from one sample in a study of T-cell memory formation after mild COVID-19. TCRdb re-derived calls from the 5' RACE reads in MiXCR, one entry per CDR3 protein. Here the sample spans 140,000 or so distinct CDR3 sequences, 6% to 7% being singletons. Sequencing used PBMCs or a T cell subset sorted from them (not recorded which). The receptors were sampled from an adult woman who had mild COVID-19 (a few samples of this study predate the infection). Cell type and time point are not known. CDR3s include the opening cysteine and the closing phenylalanine or tryptophan. A D gene is named only where the DNA matches it firmly. Clone size is shown for a subset of rows, as once, few, many or a class of expanded clone.

- | TRBJ1-1 | TRBD1 | TRBV7-9 | CASFPSGGVTEAFF | TGTGCCAGCTTCCCCTCAGGGGGCGTCACTGAAGCTTTCTTT
few | TRBJ2-3 | - | TRBV20-1 | CSARDTVASTDTQYF | TGCAGTGCTAGAGACACTGTCGCTAGCACAGATACGCAGTATTTT
few | TRBJ2-1 | TRBD1 | TRBV11-2 | CASSFLGGISYNEQFF | TGTGCCAGCAGCTTCCTAGGGGGCATCTCCTACAATGAGCAGTTCTTC
- | TRBJ2-7 | - | TRBV27 | CASPFCWANPPTYEQYF | TGTGCCAGCCCCTTCTGCTGGGCCAATCCTCCGACCTACGAGCAGTACTTC
many | TRBJ2-7 | TRBD2 | TRBV7-9 | CASSRAGERSEQYF | TGTGCCAGCAGCCGAGCGGGAGAACGGTCCGAGCAGTACTTC
few | TRBJ2-1 | - | TRBV5-4 | CASSLVLGREEFF | TGTGCCAGCAGCTTGGTACTAGGCAGGGAGGAATTCTTC
few | TRBJ2-1 | - | TRBV3-1 | CASSQDASYNEQFF | TGTGCCAGCAGCCAAGACGCGTCCTACAATGAGCAGTTCTTC
many | TRBJ2-1 | TRBD2 | TRBV6-2/TRBV6-3 | CASSPGTSGNNEQFF | TGTGCCAGCAGCCCGGGCACTAGCGGCAACAATGAGCAGTTCTTC
many | TRBJ2-1 | - | TRBV13 | CASSLGRGSYNEQFF | TGTGCCAGCAGCTTAGGAAGGGGCTCCTACAATGAGCAGTTCTTC
many | TRBJ1-2 | - | TRBV7-2 | CASSLVRGFFTF | TGTGCCAGCAGCTTAGTTAGAGGGTTTTTTACCTTC
many | TRBJ2-3 | TRBD2 | TRBV12-3/TRBV12-4 | CASSRNLAGGPDTQYF | TGTGCCAGCAGTCGTAACTTAGCGGGGGGGCCCGATACGCAGTATTTT
few | TRBJ1-1 | - | TRBV27 | CASSPYNRNTEAFF | TGTGCCAGCAGCCCTTACAATCGGAACACTGAAGCTTTCTTT
many | TRBJ1-2 | - | TRBV12-3/TRBV12-4 | CASSDRGAYGYTF | TGTGCCAGCAGTGATCGAGGGGCTTATGGCTACACCTTC
- | TRBJ2-2 | - | TRBV30 | CAWSEGFTGELFF | TGTGCCTGGAGTGAAGGTTTTACCGGGGAGCTGTTTTTT
few | TRBJ1-2 | - | TRBV5-1 | CASSPDTSGYGYTF | TGCGCCAGCAGCCCCGACACTTCCGGATATGGCTACACCTTC
- | TRBJ1-1 | - | TRBV19 | CATFEGWNTEAFF | TGTGCGACCTTCGAGGGTTGGAACACTGAAGCTTTCTTT
- | TRBJ2-7 | - | TRBV5-1 | CASSLGQKSPQYF | TGCGCCAGCAGCTTGGGACAGAAATCCCCGCAGTACTTC
- | TRBJ1-4 | - | TRBV25-1 | CASSWGRREKLFF | TGTGCCAGCAGTTGGGGTCGCCGGGAAAAACTGTTTTTT
few | TRBJ2-3 | - | TRBV2 | CASRKGLKSTDTQYF | TGTGCCAGCAGGAAAGGACTGAAAAGCACAGATACGCAGTATTTT
many | TRBJ1-6 | - | TRBV6-5 | CASSYSALSSYNSPLHF | TGTGCCAGCAGTTACTCGGCGCTTAGCTCCTATAATTCACCCCTCCACTTT
few | TRBJ1-3 | - | TRBV12-3/TRBV12-4 | CASSSYSTGNTIYF | TGTGCCAGCAGCTCCTATAGTACTGGAAACACCATATATTTT
few | TRBJ2-6 | - | TRBV11-3 | CASSRDSGANVLTF | TGTGCCAGCTCGAGGGACTCTGGGGCCAACGTCCTGACTTTC
few | TRBJ1-2 | TRBD1 | TRBV20-1 | CSARTTGGGGYTF | TGCAGTGCTAGGACGACAGGGGGAGGTGGCTACACCTTC
many | TRBJ2-1 | TRBD2 | TRBV7-2 | CASSQSGGAYNEQFF | TGTGCCAGCAGTCAAAGCGGGGGGGCCTACAATGAGCAGTTCTTC
few | TRBJ2-7 | TRBD2 | TRBV4-1 | CASSQVGAGDEQYF | TGCGCCAGCAGCCAAGTAGGAGCGGGGGACGAGCAGTACTTC
many | TRBJ2-1 | - | TRBV9 | CASSVGDRRVNEQFF | TGTGCCAGCAGCGTAGGGGATCGGAGGGTCAATGAGCAGTTCTTC
many | TRBJ1-2 | TRBD1 | TRBV20-1 | CSAREIQGRNSGYTF | TGCAGTGCTAGAGAGATACAGGGGAGGAATTCTGGCTACACCTTC
- | TRBJ2-2 | - | TRBV7-2 | CASSLGPTSFAGELFF | TGTGCCAGCAGCTTAGGGCCTACTAGTTTTGCCGGGGAGCTGTTTTTT
medium-sized | TRBJ2-3 | - | TRBV7-2 | CASSLVLPTSTDTQYF | TGTGCCAGCAGCTTAGTTCTACCAACTAGCACAGATACGCAGTATTTT
many | TRBJ2-3 | - | TRBV7-2 | CASSLSLADTQYF | TGTGCCAGCAGCTTATCATTGGCAGATACGCAGTATTTT
- | TRBJ2-2 | - | TRBV24-1 | CATSTRNTGELFF | TGTGCCACCAGTACCCGGAACACCGGGGAGCTGTTTTTT
many | TRBJ1-5 | TRBD1 | TRBV7-9 | CASSFGTGLKPQHF | TGTGCCAGCAGCTTCGGGACAGGGCTCAAGCCCCAGCATTTT
many | TRBJ2-7 | TRBD1 | TRBV19 | CASSDRGRGEQYF | TGTGCCAGTAGTGACAGGGGTCGTGGCGAGCAGTACTTC
- | TRBJ2-3 | TRBD1 | TRBV29-1 | CSVGQGSRTDTQYF | TGCAGCGTGGGACAGGGTAGTCGGACAGATACGCAGTATTTT
- | TRBJ2-3 | - | TRBV5-1 | CASSKRTDTQYF | TGCGCCAGCAGCAAACGCACAGATACGCAGTATTTT
many | TRBJ1-1 | - | TRBV20-1 | CSAQRGGRTEAFF | TGCAGTGCTCAACGGGGAGGAAGGACTGAAGCTTTCTTT
many | TRBJ1-5 | - | TRBV5-6 | CASSLRGSYQPQHF | TGTGCCAGCAGCTTGCGTGGCAGCTATCAGCCCCAGCATTTT
- | TRBJ2-1 | - | TRBV18 | CASSPQEGSYNEQFF | TGTGCCAGCTCACCACAGGAGGGGTCCTACAATGAGCAGTTCTTC
few | TRBJ2-3 | TRBD2 | TRBV28 | CASSLGLAGAKDTQYF | TGTGCCAGCAGTTTAGGACTAGCGGGAGCCAAAGATACGCAGTATTTT